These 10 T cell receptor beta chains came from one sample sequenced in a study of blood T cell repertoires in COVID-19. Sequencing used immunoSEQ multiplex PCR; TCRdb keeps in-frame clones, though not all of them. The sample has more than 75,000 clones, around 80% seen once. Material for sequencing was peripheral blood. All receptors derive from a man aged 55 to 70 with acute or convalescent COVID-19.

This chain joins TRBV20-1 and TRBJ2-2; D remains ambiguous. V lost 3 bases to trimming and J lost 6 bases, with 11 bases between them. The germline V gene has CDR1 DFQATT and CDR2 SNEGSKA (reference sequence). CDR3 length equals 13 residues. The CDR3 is CSASRQVAGELFF. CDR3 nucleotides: TGCAGTGCTAGTAGGCAGGTCGCCGGGGAGCTGTTTTTT.

CDR3 protein: CASSDTSGGYYNEQFF. The CDR3, as DNA: TGTGCCAGCAGTGACACTAGCGGGGGGTACTACAATGAGCAGTTCTTC. This chain connects TRBV6-4 to TRBJ2-1, with 12 nucleotides matching TRBD2. In germline, CDR1 is MRHNA, CDR2 SNTAGT. The CDR3 runs to 16 residues. V was pared by 2 bases and J by 3 bases, with 2 bases of the junction left unmatched.

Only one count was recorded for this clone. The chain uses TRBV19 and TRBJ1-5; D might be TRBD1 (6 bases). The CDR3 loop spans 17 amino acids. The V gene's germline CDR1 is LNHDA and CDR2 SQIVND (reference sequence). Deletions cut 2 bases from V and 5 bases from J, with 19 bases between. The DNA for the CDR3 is TGTGCCAGTAGTATACTCAGGGGTTTTTTCAGGGATCAGCCCCAGCATTTT. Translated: CASSILRGFFRDQPQHF.

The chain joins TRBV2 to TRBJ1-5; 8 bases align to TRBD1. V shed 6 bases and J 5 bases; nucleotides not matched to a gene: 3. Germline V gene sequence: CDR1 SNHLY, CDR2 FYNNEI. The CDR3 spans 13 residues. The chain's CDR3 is CASSGQGYQPQHF. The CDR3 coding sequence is TGTGCCAGCAGCGGACAGGGCTATCAGCCCCAGCATTTT.

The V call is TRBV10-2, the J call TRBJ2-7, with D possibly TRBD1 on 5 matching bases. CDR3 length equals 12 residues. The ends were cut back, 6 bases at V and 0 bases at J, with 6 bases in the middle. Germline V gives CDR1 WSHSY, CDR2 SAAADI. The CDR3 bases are TGCGCCAGCAGGGGGCTCTCCTACGAGCAGTACGTC. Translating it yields CASRGLSYEQYV.

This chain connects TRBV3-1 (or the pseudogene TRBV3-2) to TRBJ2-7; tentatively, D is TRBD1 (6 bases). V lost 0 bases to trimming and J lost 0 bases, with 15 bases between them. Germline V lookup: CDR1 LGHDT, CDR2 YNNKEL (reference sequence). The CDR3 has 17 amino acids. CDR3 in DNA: TGTGCCAGCAGCCAAGAAGGACAGCTTTTGAACTCCTACGAGCAGTACTTC. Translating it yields CASSQEGQLLNSYEQYF.

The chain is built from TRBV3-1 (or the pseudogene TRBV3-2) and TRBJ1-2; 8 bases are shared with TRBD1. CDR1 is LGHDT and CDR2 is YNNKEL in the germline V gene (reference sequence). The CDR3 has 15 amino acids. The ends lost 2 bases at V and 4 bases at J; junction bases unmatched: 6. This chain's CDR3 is CASSQQGALGYGYTF. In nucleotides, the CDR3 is TGTGCCAGCAGCCAACAGGGGGCGCTGGGCTATGGCTACACCTTC.

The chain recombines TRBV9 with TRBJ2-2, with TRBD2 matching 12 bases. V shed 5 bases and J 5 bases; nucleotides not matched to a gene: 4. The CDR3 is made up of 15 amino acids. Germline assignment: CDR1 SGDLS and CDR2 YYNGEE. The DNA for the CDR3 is TGTGCCAGCAGAGAACTAGCGGGGGGTACCGGGGAGCTGTTTTTT. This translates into CASRELAGGTGELFF. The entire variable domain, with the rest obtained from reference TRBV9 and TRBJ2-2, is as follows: DSGVTQTPKHLITATGQRVTLRCSPRSGDLSVYWYQQSLDQGLQFLIQYYNGEERAKGNILERFSAQQFPDLHSELNLSSLELGDSALYFCASRELAGGTGELFFGEGSRLTVL.

CDR3 coding DNA: TGTGCCACCAGTGACGGGACAGGGGGCACAGATACGCAGTATTTT. Translated, it gives CATSDGTGGTDTQYF. V and J are TRBV24-1 and TRBJ2-3; TRBD1 matches at 10 bases. Germline trimming cut 4 bases from V and 1 base from J; bases unmatched to any gene: 1. Looked up from germline, CDR1 is KGHDR and CDR2 is SFDVKD. This CDR3 spans 15 amino acids.

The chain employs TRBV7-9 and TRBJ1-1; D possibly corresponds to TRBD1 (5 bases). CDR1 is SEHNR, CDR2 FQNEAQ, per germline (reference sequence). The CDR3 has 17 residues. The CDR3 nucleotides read TGTGGATCGATGGGGCCGGGGGGTCCCTGGGGGAACACTGAAGCTTTCTTT. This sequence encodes CGSMGPGGPWGNTEAFF.